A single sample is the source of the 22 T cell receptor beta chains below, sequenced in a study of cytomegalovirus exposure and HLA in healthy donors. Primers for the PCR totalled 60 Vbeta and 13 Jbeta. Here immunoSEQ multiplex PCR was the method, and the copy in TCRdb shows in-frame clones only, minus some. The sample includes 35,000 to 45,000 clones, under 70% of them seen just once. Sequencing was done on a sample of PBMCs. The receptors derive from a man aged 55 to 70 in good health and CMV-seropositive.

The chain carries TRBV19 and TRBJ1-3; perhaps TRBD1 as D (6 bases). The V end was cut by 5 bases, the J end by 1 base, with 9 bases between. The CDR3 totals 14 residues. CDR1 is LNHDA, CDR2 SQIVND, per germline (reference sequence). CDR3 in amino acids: CASSEQGSGNTIYF. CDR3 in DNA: TGTGCCAGTAGTGAACAGGGTTCTGGAAACACCATATATTTT.

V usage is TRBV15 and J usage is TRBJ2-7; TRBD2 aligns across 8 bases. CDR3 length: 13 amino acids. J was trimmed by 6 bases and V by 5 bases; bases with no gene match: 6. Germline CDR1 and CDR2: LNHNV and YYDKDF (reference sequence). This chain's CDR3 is CATSPGGPREQYF. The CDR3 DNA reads TGTGCCACCAGCCCGGGAGGGCCACGCGAGCAGTACTTC.

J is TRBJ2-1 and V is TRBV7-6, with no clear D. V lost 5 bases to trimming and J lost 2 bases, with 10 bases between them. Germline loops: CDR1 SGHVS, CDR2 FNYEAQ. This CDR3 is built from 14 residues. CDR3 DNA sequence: TGTGCCAGCAGCGACTCTTCAGCCTACAATGAGCAGTTCTTC. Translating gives CASSDSSAYNEQFF.

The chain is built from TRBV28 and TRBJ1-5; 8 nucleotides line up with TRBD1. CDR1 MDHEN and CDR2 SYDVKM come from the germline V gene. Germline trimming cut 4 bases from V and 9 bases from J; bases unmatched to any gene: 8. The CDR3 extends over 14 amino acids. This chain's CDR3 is CASSSDRAIRPQHF. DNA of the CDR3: TGTGCCAGCAGTTCGGACAGGGCTATCCGGCCCCAGCATTTT.

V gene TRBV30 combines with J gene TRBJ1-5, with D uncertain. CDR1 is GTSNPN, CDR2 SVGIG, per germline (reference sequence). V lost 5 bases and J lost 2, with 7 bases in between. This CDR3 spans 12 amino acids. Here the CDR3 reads CAWGSGNQPQHF. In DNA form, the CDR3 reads TGTGCCTGGGGCAGTGGCAATCAGCCCCAGCATTTT.

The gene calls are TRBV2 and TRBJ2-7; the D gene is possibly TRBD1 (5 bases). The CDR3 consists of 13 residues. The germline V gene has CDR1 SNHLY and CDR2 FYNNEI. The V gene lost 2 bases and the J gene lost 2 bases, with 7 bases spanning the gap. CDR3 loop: CASSETGPYEQYF. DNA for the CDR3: TGTGCCAGCAGTGAAACAGGTCCCTACGAGCAGTACTTC.

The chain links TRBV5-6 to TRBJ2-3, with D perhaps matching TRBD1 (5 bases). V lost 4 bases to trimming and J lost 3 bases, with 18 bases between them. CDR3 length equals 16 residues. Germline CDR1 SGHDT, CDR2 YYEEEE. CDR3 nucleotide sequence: TGTGCCAGCAGCAAGGATGGGGCATTGATGACAGATACGCAGTATTTT. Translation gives CASSKDGALMTDTQYF.

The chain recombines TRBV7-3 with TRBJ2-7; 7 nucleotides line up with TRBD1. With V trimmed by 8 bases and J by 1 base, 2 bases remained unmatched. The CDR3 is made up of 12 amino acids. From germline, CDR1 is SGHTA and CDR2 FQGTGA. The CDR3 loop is CASRDRSYEQYF. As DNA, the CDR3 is TGTGCCAGCCGGGACAGATCCTACGAGCAGTACTTC.

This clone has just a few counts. The CDR3 protein is CASSPRTGGGSTIYF. As DNA, the CDR3 is TGTGCCAGCAGCCCCCGGACAGGGGGTGGGAGCACCATATATTTT. The rearrangement links TRBV9 to TRBJ1-3, with 10 bases lining up with TRBD1. The V gene end was trimmed by 4 bases and the J gene end by 9 bases; junction bases not matched to a gene: 10. CDR1 and CDR2 from the germline V gene are SGDLS and YYNGEE. This CDR3 is 15 amino acids long.

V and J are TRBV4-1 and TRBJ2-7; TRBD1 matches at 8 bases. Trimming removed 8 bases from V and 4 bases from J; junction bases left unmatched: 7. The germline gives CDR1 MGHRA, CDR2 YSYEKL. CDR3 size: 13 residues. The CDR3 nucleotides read TGCGCCAGCGGAGGAGACAGGGGATACGAGCAGTACTTC. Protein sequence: CASGGDRGYEQYF.

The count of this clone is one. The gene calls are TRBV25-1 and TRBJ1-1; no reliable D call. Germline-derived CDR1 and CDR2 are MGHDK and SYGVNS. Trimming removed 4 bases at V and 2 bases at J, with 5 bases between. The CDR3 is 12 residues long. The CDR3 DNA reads TGTGCCAGCAGTGGGCCCAACACTGAAGCTTTCTTT. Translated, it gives CASSGPNTEAFF.

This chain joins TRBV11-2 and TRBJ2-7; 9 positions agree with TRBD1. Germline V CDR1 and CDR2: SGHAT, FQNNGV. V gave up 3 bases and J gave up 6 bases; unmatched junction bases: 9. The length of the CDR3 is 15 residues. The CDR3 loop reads CASSLVGQGKGEQYF. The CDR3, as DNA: TGTGCCAGCAGCTTGGTAGGACAGGGGAAGGGCGAGCAGTACTTC.

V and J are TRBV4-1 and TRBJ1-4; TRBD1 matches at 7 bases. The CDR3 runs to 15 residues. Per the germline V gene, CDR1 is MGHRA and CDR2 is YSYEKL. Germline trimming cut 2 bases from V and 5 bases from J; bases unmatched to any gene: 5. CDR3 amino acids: CASSQRDRANEKLFF. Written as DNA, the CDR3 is TGCGCCAGCAGCCAACGAGACAGGGCGAATGAAAAACTGTTTTTT.

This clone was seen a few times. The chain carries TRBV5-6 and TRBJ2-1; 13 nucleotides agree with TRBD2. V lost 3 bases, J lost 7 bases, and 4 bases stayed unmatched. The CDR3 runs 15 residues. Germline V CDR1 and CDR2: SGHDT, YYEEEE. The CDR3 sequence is CASSWGLAGKNEQFF. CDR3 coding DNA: TGTGCCAGCAGCTGGGGACTAGCGGGAAAAAATGAGCAGTTCTTC.

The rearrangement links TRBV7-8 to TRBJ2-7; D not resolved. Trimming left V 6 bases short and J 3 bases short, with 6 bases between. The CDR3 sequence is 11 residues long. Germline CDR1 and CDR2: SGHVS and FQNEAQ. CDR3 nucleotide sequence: TGTGCCAGCAGTGAGATCTACGAGCAGTACTTC. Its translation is CASSEIYEQYF.

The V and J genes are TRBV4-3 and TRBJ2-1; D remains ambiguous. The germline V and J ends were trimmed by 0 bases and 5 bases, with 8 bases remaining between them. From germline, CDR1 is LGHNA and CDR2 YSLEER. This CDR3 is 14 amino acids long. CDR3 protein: CASSQDYRDNEQFF. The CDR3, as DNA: TGCGCCAGCAGCCAAGATTACCGGGACAATGAGCAGTTCTTC.

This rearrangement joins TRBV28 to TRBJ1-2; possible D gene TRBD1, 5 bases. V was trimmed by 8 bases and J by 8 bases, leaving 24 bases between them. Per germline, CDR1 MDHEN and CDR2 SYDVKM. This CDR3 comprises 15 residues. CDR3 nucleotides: TGTGCCAGCCGAATACAGGCGACGGCGACGTGGGGCTACACCTTC. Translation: CASRIQATATWGYTF.

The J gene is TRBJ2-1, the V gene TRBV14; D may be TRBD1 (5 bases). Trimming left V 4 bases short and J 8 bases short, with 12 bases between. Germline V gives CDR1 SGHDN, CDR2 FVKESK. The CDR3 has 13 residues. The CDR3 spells CASSRDLGDEQFF. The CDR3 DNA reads TGTGCCAGCAGCCGAGACCTAGGGGATGAGCAGTTCTTC.

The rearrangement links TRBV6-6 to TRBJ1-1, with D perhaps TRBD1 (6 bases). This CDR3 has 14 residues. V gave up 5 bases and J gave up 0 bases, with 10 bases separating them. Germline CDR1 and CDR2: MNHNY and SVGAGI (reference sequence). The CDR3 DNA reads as TGTGCCAGCAGTGCCTCAGGGGTGAACACTGAAGCTTTCTTT. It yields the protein CASSASGVNTEAFF.

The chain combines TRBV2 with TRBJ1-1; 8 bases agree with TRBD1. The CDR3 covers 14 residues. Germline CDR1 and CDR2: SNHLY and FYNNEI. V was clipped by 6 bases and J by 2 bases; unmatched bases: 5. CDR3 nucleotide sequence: TGTGCCAGCAGGGGGGCAGGGGGCAACACTGAAGCTTTCTTT. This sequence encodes CASRGAGGNTEAFF.

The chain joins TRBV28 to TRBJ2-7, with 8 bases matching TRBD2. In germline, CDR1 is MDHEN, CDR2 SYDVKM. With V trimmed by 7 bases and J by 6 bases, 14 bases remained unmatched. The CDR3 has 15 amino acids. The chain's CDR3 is CASIRSGGALGEQYF. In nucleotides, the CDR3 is TGTGCCAGCATCAGATCGGGGGGGGCCCTCGGCGAGCAGTACTTC.

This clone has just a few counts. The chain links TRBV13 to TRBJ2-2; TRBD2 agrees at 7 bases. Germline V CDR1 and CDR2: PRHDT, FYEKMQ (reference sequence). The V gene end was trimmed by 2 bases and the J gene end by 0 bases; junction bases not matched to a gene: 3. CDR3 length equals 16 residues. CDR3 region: CASSLSLAANTGELFF. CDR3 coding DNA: TGTGCCAGCAGCTTAAGTCTAGCGGCGAACACCGGGGAGCTGTTTTTT.